Listed here is a single T cell receptor (beta chain). Antigen: not known. This sample is part of a study of vaccination effects on CD4 cells after COVID-19. V lost 0 bases and J 4 bases, leaving 9 bases between the germline ends. The CDR3 spans 14 residues. CDR1 is MNHEY, CDR2 SVGAGI, per germline. Regarding the study as a whole: Common cold coronaviruses were cross-recognized by only 1 of 255 vaccine-induced clones in healthy vaccinees. Convalescent patients numbered few in the study; early post-infection timepoints were missing entirely.

Here immunoSEQ multiplex PCR was the method, and the copy in TCRdb shows in-frame clones only, minus some. This sample carries tens of thousands of clones, approximately 82% of them seen once, and the ten largest clones take 0.95% to 1.5%. Prior to sequencing, the ViraFEST assay stimulated PBMC with viral peptide pools, which expanded the antigen-specific CD4+ T cells. Isolating CD4+ T cells followed about 11 days of culture. The vaccine given was either BNT162b2 or mRNA-1273, in two doses. Vaccinated participants had no history of SARS-CoV-2 infection and tested negative for nucleocapsid antibodies.

This sequence joins TRBV6-5 and TRBJ1-1; D unclear. This clonotype was obtained from a human donor who received a COVID-19 vaccine. Sequenced here: CD4+ T cells from PBMCs cultured with HCoV-229E spike peptides, sampled after COVID-19 vaccination. The CDR3 loop reads CASSYSRAGTEAFF. CDR3 DNA: TGTGCCAGCAGTTACTCGCGAGCGGGCACTGAAGCTTTCTTT.